These 21 T cell receptor beta chains share one sample of origin, sequenced in a study of glioma-infiltrating T cells (TCRdb year 2016). TCRdb records Illumina MiSeq as the sequencer. The iRepertoire nested amplicon-rescue multiplex PCR (arm-PCR) platform was used to amplify TCR alpha and beta CDR3 regions from RNA. Through fastp at Q25 and MiXCR, TCRdb rebuilt clones from the public reads, retaining in-frame beta chains. CDR3 protein duplicates are merged, each entry listing the most common genes and DNA. For this sample there are 100,000 to 150,000 distinct CDR3 sequences; roughly 24% appear just once. Roughly 15% of the sample goes to the ten largest clones. Sequencing was performed on glioma tissue, nonneoplastic brain tissue, or PBMCs (not recorded which). These receptors all come from a human donor with low-grade glioma or glioblastoma, undergoing nonglioma brain surgery, or in good health (not recorded which).

This clonotype was observed many times. The rearrangement joins TRBV27 to TRBJ2-1; the D gene is possibly TRBD1 (6 bases). Germline values: CDR1 MNHEY, CDR2 SMNVEV (reference sequence). V was trimmed by 10 bases and J by 6 bases, leaving 10 bases between them. This CDR3 comprises 11 residues. The DNA for the CDR3 is TGTGCCACCGAAGGGGGCAATGAGCAGTTCTTC. Its protein product is CATEGGNEQFF.

This clonotype appeared once. The rearrangement joins TRBV6-2 or TRBV6-3 to TRBJ2-1; D unresolved. Trimming shortened V by 0 bases and J by 7 bases, and 13 bases separated the two germline ends. CDR1 is MNHEY and CDR2 is SVGEGT in the germline V gene. This CDR3 is built from 15 residues. For the CDR3, the DNA is TGTGCCAGCAGTTACTCATGGATAGTGGGGAATGAGCAGTTCTTC. It codes for CASSYSWIVGNEQFF.

There are many counts of this clonotype. The chain employs TRBV6-1 and TRBJ1-6, with D perhaps matching TRBD1 (6 bases). Per the germline V gene, CDR1 is MNHNS and CDR2 is SASEGT. The CDR3 sequence is 16 residues long. V gave up 6 bases and J gave up 1 base, with 13 bases separating them. CDR3 protein: CASRQQGTSYNSPLHF. CDR3 nucleotide sequence: TGTGCCAGCAGACAACAGGGAACGTCCTATAATTCACCCCTCCACTTT.

On this clonotype: A much larger clone lies one base from this, so it may be a read error. The V call is TRBV7-9, the J call TRBJ1-4; D is ambiguous. This CDR3 has 17 amino acids. The germline V gene encodes CDR1 SEHNR and CDR2 FQNEAQ (reference sequence). In DNA, the CDR3 is TGTGCCAGCAGCTTAGATGGGGTTCGAAGCACTAATGAAAAACCGTTTTTT. Amino acids: CASSLDGVRSTNEKPFF.

Regarding this clonotype: A much more abundant neighbour one base away suggests this may be a read error. Here the CDR3 DNA reads TGTGCCGGCAGTTACTCGCGACCTAGCACAGATACGCAGTATTTT. This gives the protein CAGSYSRPSTDTQYF. The rearrangement links TRBV6-6 to TRBJ2-3; D unclear. Germline assignment: CDR1 MNHNY and CDR2 SVGAGI (reference sequence). This CDR3 region has 15 residues.

On this clonotype itself: A much larger clone lies one base from this, so it may be a read error. The CDR3 reads CASSRREGANTDMQYF. In nucleotides, the CDR3 is TGTGCCAGCAGTCGTAGGGAGGGGGCTAACACAGATATGCAGTATTTT. The rearrangement uses TRBV12-3 or TRBV12-4 and TRBJ2-3; D might be TRBD1 or TRBD2, each matching 7 bases. CDR3 size: 16 residues.

This clonotype has at least ten counts. A clone one base away is much larger, so this may be a read error. The chain joins TRBV6-2 or TRBV6-3 to TRBJ2-3, with a weak D call TRBD2 (6 bases). V lost 6 bases to trimming and J lost 3 bases, with 13 bases between them. The CDR3 sequence is 14 residues long. Germline CDR1 is MNHEY and CDR2 is SVGEGT. The CDR3 region has the DNA TGTGCCAGCAGACGGGAGAGATGGACAGATACGCAGTATTTT. It encodes CASRRERWTDTQYF.

This clonotype was counted at least ten times. The gene calls are TRBV7-2 and TRBJ2-3; no clear D. The CDR3 sequence is 13 residues long. From germline, CDR1 is SGHTA and CDR2 FQGNSA. Trimming left V 4 bases short and J 4 bases short, with 9 bases between. The CDR3 here is CASSSVGADTQYF. Written as DNA, the CDR3 is TGTGCCAGCAGCTCCGTTGGGGCAGATACGCAGTATTTT. Based on the CDR3 plus reference TRBV7-2 and TRBJ2-3, the full variable domain is GAGVSQSPSNKVTEKGKDVELRCDPISGHTALYWYRQSLGQGLEFLIYFQGNSAPDKSGLPSDRFSAERTGGSVSTLTIQRTQQEDSAVYLCASSSVGADTQYFGPGTRLTVL.

This clonotype was recorded many times. The chain is built from TRBV28 and TRBJ2-5; D is unresolved. Between the trimmed V and J ends, which lost 8 bases and 0 bases, there was a span of 10 bases. CDR3 length equals 13 residues. Germline values: CDR1 MDHEN, CDR2 SYDVKM. CDR3 bases: TGTGCCAGCGGGATCGTCCACCAAGAGACCCAGTACTTC. Translation: CASGIVHQETQYF.

Turning to this clonotype: The junction differs from germline at one of its ends, possibly a read error. The V call is TRBV9, the J call TRBJ1-1; a weak D match, TRBD1 (6 bases). Germline loops: CDR1 SGDLS, CDR2 YYNGEE. The CDR3 length is 13 residues. This CDR3 is CASSQDSLGGSIF. CDR3 sequence (DNA): TGTGCCAGCAGCCAAGACTCTTTAGGGGGTAGCATTTTT.

This clonotype was detected a few times. This could be a read error, since a much larger clone is one nucleotide away. V is TRBV27 and J is TRBJ2-7; weak D call: TRBD1 (6 bases). Trimming took 3 bases from V and 7 from J, leaving 16 bases between them. Germline V CDR1 and CDR2: MNHEY, SMNVEV (reference sequence). The CDR3 runs 14 residues. The DNA of the CDR3 is TGTGCCAGCAGTTTGGGACAATATACTACGGAGCAGTACTTC. Translating gives CASSLGQYTTEQYF.

The sample holds many counts of this clonotype. This rearrangement joins TRBV20-1 to TRBJ2-7; 8 positions agree with TRBD1. Trimming at V came to 5 bases and at J to 2 bases, leaving 8 bases not matched to a gene. Per the germline V gene, CDR1 is DFQATT and CDR2 is SNEGSKA (reference sequence). The CDR3 runs to 14 residues. CDR3 sequence: CSACPDRGAYEQYF. The CDR3 region has the DNA TGCAGTGCTTGCCCCGACAGGGGCGCCTACGAGCAGTACTTC.

This clonotype was seen ten or more times. The chain couples TRBV12-3 or TRBV12-4 to TRBJ1-1, with no clear D. The CDR3 runs 13 residues. Trimming stripped 5 bases from V and 3 bases from J, with 10 bases between. CDR3 sequence: CASSLVRDTEAFF. In DNA, the CDR3 is TGTGCCAGCAGTCTCGTGAGGGACACTGAAGCTTTCTTT.

Points on this clonotype: One junction end disagrees with the germline gene, perhaps due to a read error. Here the CDR3 DNA reads TGTGCCAGCAGCCAAACCAATGAGAAGTTCTTC. Translating it yields CASSQTNEKFF. This chain joins TRBV14 and TRBJ2-1, with unresolved D. This CDR3 contains 11 residues. CDR1 is SGHDN, CDR2 FVKESK, per germline.

The chain couples TRBV7-9 to TRBJ2-1, with D unclear. Germline CDR1 reads SEHNR; CDR2 reads FQNEAQ (reference sequence). The CDR3 covers 13 residues. Trimming removed 5 bases at V and 5 bases at J, with 10 bases between. The chain's CDR3 is CASSPPHDNEQFF. For the CDR3, the DNA is TGTGCCAGCAGCCCCCCCCACGACAATGAGCAGTTCTTC.

This clonotype was seen at least ten times. The chain recombines TRBV6-4 with TRBJ2-3; D gene unclear. Germline V gives CDR1 MRHNA, CDR2 SNTAGT. Trimming cost V 2 bases and J 2 bases, with 2 bases left between them. This CDR3 has 12 amino acids. CDR3 protein: CASSDNTDTQYF. The CDR3 DNA follows: TGTGCCAGCAGTGACAACACAGATACGCAGTATTTT.

This clonotype was counted many times. The CDR3 reads CASSWTGTETQYF. The DNA of the CDR3 is TGTGCCAGCAGTTGGACAGGGACTGAGACCCAGTACTTC. The chain uses TRBV28 and TRBJ2-5, with TRBD1 matching over 8 bases. V lost 4 bases, J lost 5 bases, and 3 bases stayed unmatched. This CDR3 has 13 amino acids. The germline gives CDR1 MDHEN, CDR2 SYDVKM.

This clonotype was seen only a few times. The chain joins TRBV7-9 to TRBJ2-5; 12 nucleotides agree with TRBD2. Per the germline V gene, CDR1 is SEHNR and CDR2 is FQNEAQ (reference sequence). CDR3 length: 13 residues. The V segment lost 6 bases and the J segment 4 bases; nucleotides outside the gene matches: 0. The CDR3 sequence is CASRLAGGETQYF. The CDR3 nucleotides are TGTGCCAGCAGACTAGCGGGAGGAGAGACCCAGTACTTC.

Concerning this clonotype: A junction boundary mismatches the germline segment, possibly from a read error. This sequence joins TRBV4-3 and TRBJ2-1; possible D gene TRBD2, 6 bases. The CDR3 length is 19 residues. Germline CDR1 LGHNA, CDR2 YSLEER. In DNA form, the CDR3 reads TGCGCCAGCAGCCAAGTGCCTAGCGTGAGTCTTAGTGTCTACAGTGAGCAGTTCTTC. This sequence encodes CASSQVPSVSLSVYSEQFF.

In the case of this clonotype: A single base separates this from a much larger clone, so it may be a read error. The chain combines TRBV18 with TRBJ1-3; D is unclear. Germline V gene lookup returns CDR1 KGHSH and CDR2 LQKENI. The CDR3 has 16 residues. V gave up 3 bases and J gave up 4 bases, with 16 bases separating them. As DNA, the CDR3 is TGTGCCAGCTCACCGCTCACGGAGGTCGTGGGAAACACCATATATTTT. This sequence encodes CASSPLTEVVGNTIYF.

This clonotype was counted ten times or more. This rearrangement joins TRBV20-1 to TRBJ2-3; 8 bases are a match to TRBD2. This CDR3 contains 14 residues. CDR1 is DFQATT and CDR2 is SNEGSKA in the germline V gene (reference sequence). With 2 bases clipped from V and 4 bases from J, the junction kept 5 bases outside the gene matches. CDR3 in DNA: TGCAGTGCTAGATTAGCGGGGTGGGCAGATACGCAGTATTTT. This sequence encodes CSARLAGWADTQYF.